The rows below give T cell receptor beta chains drawn from one sample of a study of blood T cell repertoires in COVID-19. The method was immunoSEQ multiplex PCR; TCRdb's version includes in-frame clones alone and lacks a portion of them. This repertoire shows over 150,000 clones, around 80% found once; its top ten account for roughly 2.8%. The sample consisted of peripheral blood. The receptors derive from a woman aged 60-75 years with acute or convalescent COVID-19. CDR3s include the opening cysteine and the closing phenylalanine or tryptophan. Each record gives: V gene, J gene, CDR3 protein.

v_call: TRBV19; j_call: TRBJ1-1; cdr3_aa: CASSMRGASTEAFF
v_call: TRBV28; j_call: TRBJ2-7; cdr3_aa: CASRSGYEQYF
v_call: TRBV28; j_call: TRBJ2-7; cdr3_aa: CAITGQGGYEQYF
v_call: TRBV7-9; j_call: TRBJ2-1; cdr3_aa: CASSLTGTINEQFF
v_call: TRBV7-3; j_call: TRBJ2-2; cdr3_aa: CASSLRGGKSNTGELFF
v_call: TRBV6-5; j_call: TRBJ1-2; cdr3_aa: CASSYSGGSYGYTF
v_call: TRBV5-1; j_call: TRBJ2-1; cdr3_aa: CASSFRAGGQISEQFF
v_call: TRBV7-2; j_call: TRBJ2-7; cdr3_aa: CASSLWTGDSYEQYF
v_call: TRBV27; j_call: TRBJ2-7; cdr3_aa: CASSLGTGYGYEQYF
v_call: TRBV7-2; j_call: TRBJ2-1; cdr3_aa: CASSLGQDNEQFF
v_call: TRBV4-1; j_call: TRBJ2-4; cdr3_aa: CASSQDHRGYIQYF
v_call: TRBV20-1; j_call: TRBJ2-3; cdr3_aa: CSASPSPDTQYF
v_call: TRBV9; j_call: TRBJ2-1; cdr3_aa: CASSVLTGSYNEQFF
v_call: TRBV3-1/TRBV3-2; j_call: TRBJ1-2; cdr3_aa: CASTRTGIYGYTF
v_call: TRBV12-3/TRBV12-4; j_call: TRBJ1-2; cdr3_aa: CASSLNELRGYTF
v_call: TRBV6-6; j_call: TRBJ1-5; cdr3_aa: CASREDSSNQPQHF
v_call: TRBV5-1; j_call: TRBJ2-1; cdr3_aa: CASSTGQSGSYNEQFF
v_call: TRBV2; j_call: TRBJ2-3; cdr3_aa: CASSFRGSGGPDTQYF
v_call: TRBV7-2; j_call: TRBJ2-5; cdr3_aa: CASSFAGGGVEETQYF
v_call: TRBV10-3; j_call: TRBJ1-5; cdr3_aa: CAIRDTGNQPQHF
v_call: TRBV7-9; j_call: TRBJ1-1; cdr3_aa: CATQMVQGTEAFF
v_call: TRBV3-1/TRBV3-2; j_call: TRBJ2-2; cdr3_aa: CASSQDFYASGGTTDGELFF
v_call: TRBV19; j_call: TRBJ1-2; cdr3_aa: CASSIGQGYGYTF
v_call: TRBV7-2; j_call: TRBJ2-7; cdr3_aa: CASTHGLAGDYEQYF
v_call: TRBV4-2; j_call: TRBJ1-2; cdr3_aa: CASSQDLFGDRGGDYGYTF
v_call: TRBV18; j_call: TRBJ2-1; cdr3_aa: CASSPPGRGSDNEQFF
v_call: TRBV5-6; j_call: TRBJ1-2; cdr3_aa: CASSPGQGVAYGYTF
v_call: TRBV7-2; j_call: TRBJ1-6; cdr3_aa: CASSLAGRYNSPLHF
v_call: TRBV4-2; j_call: TRBJ2-3; cdr3_aa: CASSQTLGQPQYF
v_call: TRBV9; j_call: TRBJ1-1; cdr3_aa: CASSVSRQNTEAFF
v_call: TRBV3-1/TRBV3-2; j_call: TRBJ2-5; cdr3_aa: CASSQGGLSYKTQYF
v_call: TRBV5-6; j_call: TRBJ1-1; cdr3_aa: CASSLVAGQTEAFF
v_call: TRBV7-2; j_call: TRBJ2-3; cdr3_aa: CASSFEVRARTDTQYF
v_call: TRBV5-4; j_call: TRBJ1-1; cdr3_aa: CASSLDRGRAEAFF
v_call: TRBV4-2; j_call: TRBJ1-2; cdr3_aa: CASSQVRERDYGYTF
v_call: TRBV28; j_call: TRBJ2-3; cdr3_aa: CASSFRRGTTDTQYF
v_call: TRBV5-6; j_call: TRBJ2-7; cdr3_aa: CASSSNVRQTSYEQYF
v_call: TRBV19; j_call: TRBJ1-2; cdr3_aa: CASSIDPTTGRYTF
v_call: TRBV7-2; j_call: TRBJ2-2; cdr3_aa: CASSRGTNTGELFF
v_call: TRBV19; j_call: TRBJ1-2; cdr3_aa: CASSSRTGANYGYTF
v_call: TRBV11-2; j_call: TRBJ1-1; cdr3_aa: CASSLGFNTEAFF
v_call: TRBV18; j_call: TRBJ1-1; cdr3_aa: CASSPAGTEAFF
v_call: TRBV7-9; j_call: TRBJ1-3; cdr3_aa: CASSWASGNTIYF
v_call: TRBV5-1; j_call: TRBJ1-2; cdr3_aa: CASTSGGGNYGYTF
v_call: TRBV7-2; j_call: TRBJ1-5; cdr3_aa: CASSWTGLQPQHF
v_call: TRBV15; j_call: TRBJ1-1; cdr3_aa: CATSRGTGGYTEAFF
v_call: TRBV5-1; j_call: TRBJ1-6; cdr3_aa: CASSPVGGGVRDNSPLHF
v_call: TRBV3-1/TRBV3-2; j_call: TRBJ1-3; cdr3_aa: CASSPHGAGNTIYF
v_call: TRBV7-9; j_call: TRBJ2-1; cdr3_aa: CASNPGQIYNEQFF
v_call: TRBV6-5; j_call: TRBJ2-7; cdr3_aa: CAAYSGTGGYEQYF
v_call: TRBV4-3; j_call: TRBJ2-5; cdr3_aa: CASSHTAGGQETQYF
v_call: TRBV18; j_call: TRBJ2-7; cdr3_aa: CASSPDRGPYEQYF
v_call: TRBV2; j_call: TRBJ1-4; cdr3_aa: CASGDKVLNEKLFF
v_call: TRBV3-1/TRBV3-2; j_call: TRBJ1-4; cdr3_aa: CASSHPTPSLRGEKLFF
v_call: TRBV19; j_call: TRBJ2-1; cdr3_aa: CASRSPSPYNEQFF